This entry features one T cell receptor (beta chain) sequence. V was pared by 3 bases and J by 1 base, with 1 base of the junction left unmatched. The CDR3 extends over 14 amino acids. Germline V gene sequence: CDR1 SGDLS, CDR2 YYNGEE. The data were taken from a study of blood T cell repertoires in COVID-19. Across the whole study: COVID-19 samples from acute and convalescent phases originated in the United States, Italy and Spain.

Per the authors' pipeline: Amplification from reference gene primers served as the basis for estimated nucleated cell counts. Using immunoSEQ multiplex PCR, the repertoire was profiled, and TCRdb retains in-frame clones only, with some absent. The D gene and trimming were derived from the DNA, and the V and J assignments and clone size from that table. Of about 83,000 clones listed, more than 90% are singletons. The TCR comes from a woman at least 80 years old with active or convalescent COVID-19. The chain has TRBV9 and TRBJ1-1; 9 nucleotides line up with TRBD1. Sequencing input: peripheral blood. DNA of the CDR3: TGTGCCAGCAGCGAGGGACAGGGGAACACTGAAGCTTTCTTT. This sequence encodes CASSEGQGNTEAFF.